These T cell receptor beta chains were read from a single sample in a study of early T cells in non-severe SARS-CoV-2 infection. Each CDR3 protein is one row after TCRdb ran MiXCR on the 5' RACE reads. The sample has 30,000 to 35,000 distinct CDR3 sequences; about 4.6% are singletons. Sequences were obtained from whole blood. These receptors came from an adult who was a healthcare worker with PCR-confirmed SARS-CoV-2 infection or an uninfected control (not recorded which). The CDR3 runs from the conserved cysteine through the conserved F or W. A D gene is named only where the DNA matches it firmly. Only part of the rows carry a size: once, few, many, or a class if the clone is expanded.

cdr3_nt cdr3_aa d_call clone_size j_call v_call
TGCAGCGTTGAAGATCTAGAGCAGGGGAGGAGCTACACCTTC CSVEDLEQGRSYTF - many TRBJ1-2 TRBV29-1
TGCAGTGCTAGGACGGGCGATGAAGCTTTCTTT CSARTGDEAFF - many TRBJ1-1 TRBV20-1
TGTGCCATCAGCCGGGACCGCTCAACTAATGAAAAACTGTTTTTT CAISRDRSTNEKLFF - many TRBJ1-4 TRBV10-3
TGCGCCAGCAGCTTGGCCTCTTCCGGTGAGCAGTTCTTC CASSLASSGEQFF - few TRBJ2-1 TRBV5-1
TGTGCCAGCATCACGGCGACAGACCTGAACACTGAAGCTTTCTTT CASITATDLNTEAFF - many TRBJ1-1 TRBV6-2/TRBV6-3
TGCAGTGCTAGAGGGGGGACAAACTCTGGAAACACCATATATTTT CSARGGTNSGNTIYF - many TRBJ1-3 TRBV20-1
TGTGCCAGCAGCCACGGGGGCGACGGAAGGACCGGGGAGCTGTTTTTT CASSHGGDGRTGELFF - few TRBJ2-2 TRBV7-2
TGTGCCAGCAGCCATACAGGGGGCAAAAGGACTAGCGGGAGCTCCTACAATGAGCAGTTCTTC CASSHTGGKRTSGSSYNEQFF TRBD2 many TRBJ2-1 TRBV7-3
TGTGCCAGCAGGAACAGGGCGAACTCCTACGAGCAGTACTTC CASRNRANSYEQYF - many TRBJ2-7 TRBV6-5
TGTGCCAGCAGCCCCTCTGGGGCCAACGTCCTGACTTTC CASSPSGANVLTF - many TRBJ2-6 TRBV28
TGTGCCAGCAGCTTAGCGAAGGCAGGGAGGTCAGATACGCAGTATTTT CASSLAKAGRSDTQYF - many TRBJ2-3 TRBV7-9
TGTGCCAGCAGGACAGGGGGAGCGGGCGAGCAGTACTTC CASRTGGAGEQYF TRBD1 - TRBJ2-7 TRBV28
TGTGCCAGCAGCTCGACAGGGACCCAGTTGAGGCAGTACTTC CASSSTGTQLRQYF TRBD1 many TRBJ2-7 TRBV28
TGCGCCAGCAGCCAGTATAGCGGAAATGAGCAGTTCTTC CASSQYSGNEQFF - few TRBJ2-1 TRBV4-1
TGTGCCAGCAGTTACTCGTGGGGTACGACAGATACGCAGTATTTT CASSYSWGTTDTQYF - many TRBJ2-3 TRBV6-2/TRBV6-3
TGTGCCACTAGGGGGGGTACCTCCTACGAGCAGTACTTC CATRGGTSYEQYF - many TRBJ2-7 TRBV6-2/TRBV6-3
TGTGCCAGCAGCTTTAGCGGCCAAGAGACCCAGTACTTC CASSFSGQETQYF - many TRBJ2-5 TRBV7-8
TGTGCCAGCAGCCCATCGGCCCGTCAGGCCGTTTTT CASSPSARQAVF - many TRBJ2-3 TRBV11-2
TGCAGCACAGGACAGGGACACACCGGGGAGCTGTTTTTT CSTGQGHTGELFF TRBD1 - TRBJ2-2 TRBV29-1
TGCAGTGCCAAGACCGACAGGTTTTATGGCTACACCTTC CSAKTDRFYGYTF - few TRBJ1-2 TRBV20-1
TGTGCCAGCAGCTTCGACTACGAGCAGTACTTC CASSFDYEQYF - many TRBJ2-7 TRBV11-2
TGTGCCAGCAAGGGACTGAGAAACACCGGGGAGCTGTTTTTT CASKGLRNTGELFF - many TRBJ2-2 TRBV12-3/TRBV12-4
TGTGCCAGCAGACGAGTTGGCGCCGGGGAGCTGTTTTTT CASRRVGAGELFF - many TRBJ2-2 TRBV7-3
TGTGCCACCAGCAGAGATACTGAGGGACTCAGCTACGAGCAGTACTTC CATSRDTEGLSYEQYF - many TRBJ2-7 TRBV15
TGTGCCAGCCCGCGGCATCCCGCCTCGAACACCGGGGAGCTGTTTTTT CASPRHPASNTGELFF - many TRBJ2-2 TRBV7-9